These 19 T cell receptor beta chains were sequenced from one sample in a study of cytomegalovirus exposure and HLA in healthy donors. PCR was performed using 60 Vbeta and 13 Jbeta primers. Produced via immunoSEQ multiplex PCR; TCRdb's table is partial and in-frame only. The sample shows tens of thousands of clones, approximately 64% of them seen only once. Material: PBMCs. These receptors were obtained from a boy aged 5-17 years in good health and CMV-seropositive.

This clone came up a few times. The chain joins TRBV7-2 to TRBJ1-1; 7 bases map to TRBD1. Germline loops: CDR1 SGHTA, CDR2 FQGNSA. This CDR3 is 15 amino acids long. J lost 6 bases, V lost 0 bases, and 7 bases had no gene match. The CDR3 coding sequence is TGTGCCAGCAGCTTAGCCCTCACAGGGGTTGCTGAAGCTTTCTTT. This sequence encodes CASSLALTGVAEAFF.

The rearrangement joins TRBV5-6 to TRBJ2-2; maybe TRBD2 (5 bases). V was clipped by 1 base and J by 0 bases, with 7 bases between them. Germline CDR1 and CDR2: SGHDT and YYEEEE. This CDR3 comprises 15 residues. The CDR3 loop reads CASSLRRANTGELFF. CDR3 DNA sequence: TGTGCCAGCAGCTTGCGGCGGGCGAACACCGGGGAGCTGTTTTTT.

This clone was observed a few times. The chain employs TRBV9 and TRBJ2-1; possible D gene TRBD2, 6 bases. The V gene's germline CDR1 is SGDLS and CDR2 YYNGEE. With 1 base removed from V and 8 bases from J, the gap between germline ends came to 13 bases. The CDR3 covers 14 residues. The CDR3 here is CASSVLGGTDEQFF. The DNA of the CDR3 is TGTGCCAGCAGCGTATTGGGCGGGACGGATGAGCAGTTCTTC.

This chain uses TRBV7-8 with TRBJ1-2; D is undetermined. The CDR3 sequence is 13 residues long. Germline V gene data show CDR1 as SGHVS and CDR2 as FQNEAQ. V gave up 5 bases and J gave up 8 bases, with 15 bases separating them. The CDR3 coding sequence is TGTGCCAGCAGCATGCCGGGATTAGGGGGCTACACCTTC. Translating gives CASSMPGLGGYTF.

The J gene is TRBJ1-2, the V gene TRBV30, with TRBD1 as a possible D gene (6 bases). This CDR3 comprises 13 residues. With 4 bases removed from V and 3 bases from J, the gap between germline ends came to 12 bases. CDR1 and CDR2 from the germline V gene are GTSNPN and SVGIG (reference sequence). The CDR3 sequence: CAWMVGAHYGYTF. In DNA form, the CDR3 reads TGTGCCTGGATGGTGGGGGCTCACTATGGCTACACCTTC.

This clone is a singleton in its sample. This sequence joins TRBV6-5 and TRBJ1-4; D is undetermined. The CDR3 is made up of 12 amino acids. With 7 bases removed from V and 7 bases from J, the gap between germline ends came to 10 bases. Germline V gene lookup returns CDR1 MNHEY and CDR2 SVGAGI. The CDR3 DNA reads as TGTGCCAGCACCCACCGGGGTGAAAAACTGTTTTTT. Translating it yields CASTHRGEKLFF.

The rearrangement uses TRBV27 and TRBJ2-7; 7 positions match TRBD1. V lost 6 bases, J lost 6 bases, and 8 bases stayed unmatched. Looked up from germline, CDR1 is MNHEY and CDR2 is SMNVEV (reference sequence). The CDR3 has 13 residues. CDR3 in amino acids: CASRVTGSGEQYF. In nucleotides, the CDR3 is TGTGCCAGCAGGGTGACAGGGTCGGGCGAGCAGTACTTC.

The V gene is TRBV5-1, the J gene TRBJ2-7; 10 bases are a match to TRBD2. CDR1 and CDR2 from the germline V gene are SGHRS and YFSETQ. V trimming: 3 bases; J trimming: 0 bases; junction bases outside the gene matches: 3. The CDR3 consists of 15 residues. In DNA form, the CDR3 reads TGCGCCAGCAGCTATAGCGGGAGGAGCTCCTACGAGCAGTACTTC. Translated: CASSYSGRSSYEQYF.

This clone has only a few counts. This chain links TRBV5-1 with TRBJ2-7; 10 positions agree with TRBD2. After removal of 3 bases from V and 1 base from J, the junction contained 10 bases not matched to a gene. This CDR3 has 17 residues. CDR1 SGHRS and CDR2 YFSETQ come from the germline V gene. CDR3 amino acids: CASSWFVSGGGSYEQYF. The DNA for the CDR3 is TGCGCCAGCAGCTGGTTTGTCAGCGGGGGGGGTTCCTACGAGCAGTACTTC.

This clone was recorded a few times. This chain uses TRBV5-5 with TRBJ2-3; TRBD1 is a possible D gene (5 bases). The V gene lost 2 bases and the J gene lost 0 bases, with 10 bases spanning the gap. The germline gives CDR1 SGHKS, CDR2 YYEKEE (reference sequence). The length of the CDR3 is 15 residues. Here the CDR3 reads CASSFRTPSTDTQYF. CDR3 bases: TGTGCCAGCAGCTTCCGGACACCCAGCACAGATACGCAGTATTTT.

The chain carries TRBV19 and TRBJ1-5; D may be TRBD1 (6 bases). The CDR3 covers 17 residues. Looked up from germline, CDR1 is LNHDA and CDR2 is SQIVND (reference sequence). With 3 bases removed from V and 0 bases from J, the gap between germline ends came to 15 bases. The CDR3 region has the DNA TGTGCCAGTAGTATGATCAGAGGACAGTATAGCAATCAGCCCCAGCATTTT. Translated, it gives CASSMIRGQYSNQPQHF.

The chain carries TRBV5-4 and TRBJ2-2; D call uncertain. CDR3 length equals 16 residues. V lost 3 bases and J 2 bases, leaving 14 bases between the germline ends. From germline, CDR1 is SGHNT and CDR2 YYREEE (reference sequence). DNA of the CDR3: TGTGCCAGCAGCTACAAAGCTAGGAGTAACACCGGGGAGCTGTTTTTT. It is translated as CASSYKARSNTGELFF. The full variable domain, rest sourced from reference TRBV5-4 and TRBJ2-2, is ETGVTQSPTHLIKTRGQQVTLRCSSQSGHNTVSWYQQALGQGPQFIFQYYREEENGRGNFPPRFSGLQFPNYSSELNVNALELDDSALYLCASSYKARSNTGELFFGEGSRLTVL.

The V and J genes are TRBV9 and TRBJ2-1; D ambiguous. The CDR3 has 11 residues. The germline gives CDR1 SGDLS, CDR2 YYNGEE. Trimming took 0 bases from V and 8 from J, leaving 3 bases between them. CDR3 protein: CASSVADEQFF. The DNA for the CDR3 is TGTGCCAGCAGCGTAGCCGATGAGCAGTTCTTC. The full variable domain, completed using reference TRBV9 and TRBJ2-1, is DSGVTQTPKHLITATGQRVTLRCSPRSGDLSVYWYQQSLDQGLQFLIQYYNGEERAKGNILERFSAQQFPDLHSELNLSSLELGDSALYFCASSVADEQFFGPGTRLTVL.

This clone showed up just a few times. The V gene is TRBV5-1, the J gene TRBJ1-6; 7 nucleotides agree with TRBD1. Trimming cost V 3 bases and J 7 bases; bases outside gene matches: 4. Per germline, CDR1 SGHRS and CDR2 YFSETQ. This CDR3 has 14 amino acids. CDR3 sequence reads: CASSSLDRNSPLHF. The CDR3 region has the DNA TGCGCCAGCAGCTCGTTGGACAGGAATTCACCCCTCCACTTT. Combining the CDR3 with reference TRBV5-1 and TRBJ1-6 gives the whole variable domain KAGVTQTPRYLIKTRGQQVTLSCSPISGHRSVSWYQQTPGQGLQFLFEYFSETQRNKGNFPGRFSGRQFSNSRSEMNVSTLELGDSALYLCASSSLDRNSPLHFGNGTRLTVT.

This rearrangement joins TRBV30 to TRBJ1-2; 9 positions match TRBD1. The CDR3 has 15 amino acids. Germline CDR1 is GTSNPN and CDR2 is SVGIG (reference sequence). Trimming took 1 base from V and 4 from J; bases not matched to a gene: 7. CDR3 amino acids: CAWSEVGQGLYGYTF. In nucleotides, the CDR3 is TGTGCCTGGAGTGAAGTTGGACAGGGGCTCTATGGCTACACCTTC.

The rearrangement uses TRBV5-4 and TRBJ2-1; 15 positions agree with TRBD2. Losses at the gene ends were 5 bases for V and 8 bases for J; bases not matched to a gene: 8. From germline, CDR1 is SGHNT and CDR2 YYREEE (reference sequence). The length of the CDR3 is 16 residues. The DNA of the CDR3 is TGTGCCAGCAGGGAGGGACTAGCGGGGGGCAGGGATGAGCAGTTCTTC. Encoded protein: CASREGLAGGRDEQFF. The variable domain in full, with the rest retrieved from reference TRBV5-4 and TRBJ2-1, is ETGVTQSPTHLIKTRGQQVTLRCSSQSGHNTVSWYQQALGQGPQFIFQYYREEENGRGNFPPRFSGLQFPNYSSELNVNALELDDSALYLCASREGLAGGRDEQFFGPGTRLTVL.

This chain links TRBV18 with TRBJ2-7; the D gene is possibly TRBD1 (6 bases). Trimming left V 5 bases short and J 0 bases short, with 11 bases between. Germline CDR1 is KGHSH and CDR2 is LQKENI. This CDR3 contains 14 residues. The DNA of the CDR3 is TGTGCCAGCTCAGGAACAGGGAGCTCCTACGAGCAGTACTTC. Its translation: CASSGTGSSYEQYF.

The V gene is TRBV4-1, the J gene TRBJ1-1; perhaps TRBD1 as D (5 bases). Trimming cost V 4 bases and J 1 base, with 13 bases left between them. CDR3 length: 15 amino acids. Looked up from germline, CDR1 is MGHRA and CDR2 is YSYEKL. The CDR3: CASSPPSGGNTEAFF. The CDR3, as DNA: TGCGCCAGCAGCCCGCCCTCGGGGGGGAACACTGAAGCTTTCTTT.

The chain is built from TRBV2 and TRBJ2-1, with 10 bases fitting TRBD2. CDR1 is SNHLY and CDR2 is FYNNEI in the germline V gene. The CDR3 is 15 amino acids. V trimming: 1 base; J trimming: 7 bases; junction bases outside the gene matches: 4. CDR3 sequence (DNA): TGTGCCAGCAGTGAAGAAGGTAGCGGGGGGAATGAGCAGTTCTTC. It translates to CASSEEGSGGNEQFF. The full variable domain, completed using reference TRBV2 and TRBJ2-1, is EPEVTQTPSHQVTQMGQEVILRCVPISNHLYFYWYRQILGQKVEFLVSFYNNEISEKSEIFDDQFSVERPDGSNFTLKIRSTKLEDSAMYFCASSEEGSGGNEQFFGPGTRLTVL.